The rows below give T cell receptor beta chains drawn from one sample of a study of CD8 T cells in Susac syndrome. TCRdb itself ran the immunoSEQ multiplex PCR reads through MiXCR, one entry per CDR3 protein. The data show under 200,000 distinct CDR3 sequences, approximately 95% seen once. Sequences were obtained from CD8+ T cells from PBMCs. Receptor source: a human donor with multiple sclerosis. The CDR3 runs from the conserved cysteine through the conserved F or W. Fields, in order: D gene, CDR3 length, clone size, J gene, V gene, CDR3 DNA, CDR3 protein. A D gene is named only where the DNA matches it firmly. Only part of the rows carry a size: once, few, many, or a class if the clone is expanded.

D gene: -
CDR3 length: 17
clone size: -
J gene: TRBJ2-6
V gene: TRBV28
CDR3 DNA: TGTGCCAGCATCATGGGGGGAGACCCCTCTGGGGCCAACGTCCTGACTTTC
CDR3 protein: CASIMGGDPSGANVLTF

D gene: -
CDR3 length: 15
clone size: once
J gene: TRBJ1-6
V gene: TRBV14
CDR3 DNA: TGTGCCAGCAGCCAAATTTCGGATCACAATTCACCCCTCCACTTT
CDR3 protein: CASSQISDHNSPLHF

D gene: TRBD1
CDR3 length: 14
clone size: -
J gene: TRBJ1-1
V gene: TRBV12-3/TRBV12-4
CDR3 DNA: TGTGCCAGCAGCCCAGACAGGGGGTGGACTGAAGCTTTCTTT
CDR3 protein: CASSPDRGWTEAFF

D gene: TRBD2
CDR3 length: 16
clone size: -
J gene: TRBJ2-1
V gene: TRBV4-1
CDR3 DNA: TGCGCCAGCAGCCAAGAGCAGCGGGACTCCTACAATGAGCAGTTCTTC
CDR3 protein: CASSQEQRDSYNEQFF

D gene: TRBD2
CDR3 length: 14
clone size: -
J gene: TRBJ2-7
V gene: TRBV20-1
CDR3 DNA: TGCAGTGCTAGGGGAGCGGGAGTTACCTACGAGCAGTACTTC
CDR3 protein: CSARGAGVTYEQYF

D gene: TRBD2
CDR3 length: 13
clone size: -
J gene: TRBJ2-7
V gene: TRBV29-1
CDR3 DNA: TGCAGCGTTGCGGGGGGGAAGGCCTACGAGCAGTACTTC
CDR3 protein: CSVAGGKAYEQYF

D gene: -
CDR3 length: 14
clone size: -
J gene: TRBJ2-2
V gene: TRBV29-1
CDR3 DNA: TGCAGCGTACTACCGACAGCGAACACCGGGGAGCTGTTTTTT
CDR3 protein: CSVLPTANTGELFF

D gene: TRBD1
CDR3 length: 15
clone size: once
J gene: TRBJ2-7
V gene: TRBV20-1
CDR3 DNA: TGCAGTGCTGCCTGGCGACAGGGTCCTTCCTACGAGCAGTACTTC
CDR3 protein: CSAAWRQGPSYEQYF

D gene: -
CDR3 length: 14
clone size: -
J gene: TRBJ2-7
V gene: TRBV15
CDR3 DNA: TGTGCCACCAGCAGACTCACCGGGACCGAAGAGCAGTACTTC
CDR3 protein: CATSRLTGTEEQYF

D gene: -
CDR3 length: 15
clone size: -
J gene: TRBJ2-2
V gene: TRBV4-1
CDR3 DNA: TGCGCCAGCAGCCAAAATGGCGCGAACACCGGGGAGCTGTTTTTT
CDR3 protein: CASSQNGANTGELFF

D gene: -
CDR3 length: 14
clone size: -
J gene: TRBJ1-5
V gene: TRBV9
CDR3 DNA: TGTGCCAGCAGCGTAGGCGCTAGCAATCAGCCCCAGCATTTT
CDR3 protein: CASSVGASNQPQHF

D gene: -
CDR3 length: 15
clone size: -
J gene: TRBJ2-5
V gene: TRBV28
CDR3 DNA: TGTGCCAGCTGTCGAGATTTTGAGTCTCAAGAGACCCAGTACTTC
CDR3 protein: CASCRDFESQETQYF

D gene: -
CDR3 length: 13
clone size: -
J gene: TRBJ2-1
V gene: TRBV20-1
CDR3 DNA: TGCAGTGCTAGGGGGACACATTACAATGAGCAGTTCTTC
CDR3 protein: CSARGTHYNEQFF

D gene: TRBD1
CDR3 length: 13
clone size: -
J gene: TRBJ2-7
V gene: TRBV9
CDR3 DNA: TGTGCCAGCAGCGGGCAGGGGGCGACCGAGCAGTACTTC
CDR3 protein: CASSGQGATEQYF

D gene: -
CDR3 length: 12
clone size: -
J gene: TRBJ2-1
V gene: TRBV12-3/TRBV12-4
CDR3 DNA: TGTGCCAGCAGTTCCCTGATCGGTGAGCAGTTCTTC
CDR3 protein: CASSSLIGEQFF

D gene: -
CDR3 length: 16
clone size: -
J gene: TRBJ2-5
V gene: TRBV6-5
CDR3 DNA: TGTGCCAGCAGTTCGACCTCCGGGACTCCCGCGGAGACCCAGTACTTC
CDR3 protein: CASSSTSGTPAETQYF

D gene: -
CDR3 length: 17
clone size: -
J gene: TRBJ1-3
V gene: TRBV4-1
CDR3 DNA: TGCGCCAGCAGCCAAGATTACGAGACTTACTCTGGAAACACCATATATTTT
CDR3 protein: CASSQDYETYSGNTIYF

D gene: TRBD2
CDR3 length: 15
clone size: once
J gene: TRBJ2-5
V gene: TRBV9
CDR3 DNA: TGTGCCAGCAGCGTAGGGACTAGCCATCAAGAGACCCAGTACTTC
CDR3 protein: CASSVGTSHQETQYF

D gene: TRBD2
CDR3 length: 16
clone size: -
J gene: TRBJ2-5
V gene: TRBV12-3/TRBV12-4
CDR3 DNA: TGTGCCAGCAGTTTAGCGGGACTAGCGGACCTGGGGACCCAGTACTTC
CDR3 protein: CASSLAGLADLGTQYF

D gene: TRBD2
CDR3 length: 17
clone size: -
J gene: TRBJ2-4
V gene: TRBV20-1
CDR3 DNA: TGCAGTGCTAGAGACCGAACTAGCGGGAGGTCCAAAAACATTCAGTACTTC
CDR3 protein: CSARDRTSGRSKNIQYF

D gene: TRBD1
CDR3 length: 15
clone size: -
J gene: TRBJ2-7
V gene: TRBV7-9
CDR3 DNA: TGTGCCAGCAGCGCCAGGACAGGGCGCTCCTACGAGCAGTACTTC
CDR3 protein: CASSARTGRSYEQYF

D gene: -
CDR3 length: 10
clone size: -
J gene: TRBJ2-7
V gene: TRBV29-1
CDR3 DNA: TGCAGCGTGTTCAGGGGCGAGCAGTACTTC
CDR3 protein: CSVFRGEQYF

D gene: -
CDR3 length: 11
clone size: -
J gene: TRBJ1-2
V gene: TRBV18
CDR3 DNA: TGTGCCAGCTCCCTACGACGGGGCTACACCTTC
CDR3 protein: CASSLRRGYTF

D gene: -
CDR3 length: 10
clone size: -
J gene: TRBJ2-1
V gene: TRBV9
CDR3 DNA: TGTGCCAGCGCCGGGAATGAGCAGTTCTTC
CDR3 protein: CASAGNEQFF

D gene: -
CDR3 length: 16
clone size: -
J gene: TRBJ2-7
V gene: TRBV12-3/TRBV12-4
CDR3 DNA: TGTGCCAGCAGTTTAGTAGGGGGGATCTCCCCCTACGAGCAGTACTTC
CDR3 protein: CASSLVGGISPYEQYF

D gene: TRBD2
CDR3 length: 13
clone size: -
J gene: TRBJ2-1
V gene: TRBV13
CDR3 DNA: TGTGCCAGCAGACATCTAGCGGGAGCTGAGCAGTTCTTC
CDR3 protein: CASRHLAGAEQFF

D gene: TRBD2
CDR3 length: 17
clone size: -
J gene: TRBJ2-5
V gene: TRBV9
CDR3 DNA: TGTGCCAGCAGCGCAGGAGCTAGCGGTGCTACTCTAGAGACCCAGTACTTC
CDR3 protein: CASSAGASGATLETQYF

D gene: -
CDR3 length: 14
clone size: -
J gene: TRBJ2-7
V gene: TRBV9
CDR3 DNA: TGTGCCAGCAGCCAAGGAGGGACGCAAGGCGAGCAGTACTTC
CDR3 protein: CASSQGGTQGEQYF

D gene: TRBD2
CDR3 length: 16
clone size: -
J gene: TRBJ2-2
V gene: TRBV7-9
CDR3 DNA: TGTGCCAGCAGCTTCCGCGGGAGGGCCACACCCGGGGAGCTGTTTTTT
CDR3 protein: CASSFRGRATPGELFF

D gene: -
CDR3 length: 11
clone size: once
J gene: TRBJ2-7
V gene: TRBV2
CDR3 DNA: TGTGCCAGCAGGGCGGTTGACTCTTGGGGCTTC
CDR3 protein: CASRAVDSWGF

D gene: -
CDR3 length: 13
clone size: -
J gene: TRBJ2-7
V gene: TRBV7-9
CDR3 DNA: TGTGCTGAGAAGGACGCGACGGGTCGGGAGCAGTACTTC
CDR3 protein: CAEKDATGREQYF

D gene: -
CDR3 length: 17
clone size: -
J gene: TRBJ2-7
V gene: TRBV7-2
CDR3 DNA: TGTGCCAGCAGCTTACGGGGGGACACTAAACCTCCCTACGAGCAGTACTTC
CDR3 protein: CASSLRGDTKPPYEQYF

D gene: -
CDR3 length: 12
clone size: -
J gene: TRBJ2-1
V gene: TRBV27
CDR3 DNA: TGTGCCAGCAGTCCATCCGGGGGCACTCAGTTCTTC
CDR3 protein: CASSPSGGTQFF

D gene: TRBD1
CDR3 length: 15
clone size: -
J gene: TRBJ1-5
V gene: TRBV28
CDR3 DNA: TGTGCCAGCACCCGGACAGGGAGGCGGCTCCAGCCCCAGCATTTT
CDR3 protein: CASTRTGRRLQPQHF

D gene: TRBD1
CDR3 length: 13
clone size: -
J gene: TRBJ1-2
V gene: TRBV28
CDR3 DNA: TGTGCCAGCAGTTTTGCCGGGACAGGAGGCTACACCTTC
CDR3 protein: CASSFAGTGGYTF

D gene: TRBD1
CDR3 length: 13
clone size: -
J gene: TRBJ2-5
V gene: TRBV29-1
CDR3 DNA: TGCAGCGGAACAGGGGGCCACCAAGAGACCCAGTACTTC
CDR3 protein: CSGTGGHQETQYF

D gene: TRBD2
CDR3 length: 15
clone size: -
J gene: TRBJ2-1
V gene: TRBV10-2
CDR3 DNA: TGCGCCAGCAGTTTAAGCGGGGGGGAGGGCAATGAGCAGTTCTTC
CDR3 protein: CASSLSGGEGNEQFF

D gene: TRBD2
CDR3 length: 16
clone size: -
J gene: TRBJ2-1
V gene: TRBV5-1
CDR3 DNA: TGCGCCAGCAGATCCGGGACTAGCGGGGGGATCGATGAGCAGTTCTTC
CDR3 protein: CASRSGTSGGIDEQFF

D gene: -
CDR3 length: 14
clone size: -
J gene: TRBJ2-5
V gene: TRBV5-1
CDR3 DNA: TGCGCCAGCAGCTTGGGGGTGTACCAAGAGACCCAGTACTTC
CDR3 protein: CASSLGVYQETQYF

D gene: TRBD2
CDR3 length: 14
clone size: -
J gene: TRBJ2-1
V gene: TRBV20-1
CDR3 DNA: TGCAGTGCCGCGAGACTAGCGGGGGGCAATGAGCAGTTCTTC
CDR3 protein: CSAARLAGGNEQFF

D gene: -
CDR3 length: 13
clone size: -
J gene: TRBJ2-7
V gene: TRBV3-1
CDR3 DNA: TGTGCCAGCAGCCAAGATTGGGCTAACGAGCAGTACTTC
CDR3 protein: CASSQDWANEQYF